This T cell receptor beta chain was captured in a study of blood T cell repertoires in COVID-19. This clone was detected only once. Other DNA sequences in the same sample also yield this CDR3. Germline assignment: CDR1 SGHRS and CDR2 YFSETQ. This CDR3 comprises 14 residues. V lost 0 bases to trimming and J lost 5 bases; unmatched junction nucleotides: 0. Some clones are missing from TCRdb's copy, which holds only in-frame ones; the method was immunoSEQ multiplex PCR. The table shows under 300,000 clones, with about four fifths occurring only once. The J gene is TRBJ1-5, the V gene TRBV5-1, with 9 bases lining up with TRBD1. The TCR was taken from a woman in her forties or fifties who had recovered from COVID-19. Sequencing was done on a sample of peripheral blood. This chain's CDR3 is CASSLGQGDQPQHF. The CDR3 nucleotides read TGCGCCAGCAGCTTGGGACAGGGGGATCAGCCCCAGCATTTT.